The source of this T cell receptor beta chain is a study of T cell responses to AZD1222 COVID-19 vaccine. This CDR3 comprises 16 residues. The trim removed 3 bases at V and 4 bases at J, leaving 7 bases unmatched. Germline CDR1 is SGHRS and CDR2 is YFSETQ. Regarding the study as a whole: White British ancestry dominated among donors, who included more females, and clonal diversity was possibly underestimated.

Comment on this clone: Its cognate antigen is unknown.

Assay used: immunoSEQ multiplex PCR; TCRdb lists only in-frame clones, some missing. The table records some 120,000 clones, around 89% of them present only once. The sequence derives from an adult in good health. The sample consisted of peripheral blood, taken on day 0 of AZD1222 vaccination. The J gene is TRBJ2-3, the V gene TRBV5-1; TRBD1 matches at 11 bases. CDR3 DNA sequence: TGCGCCAGCAGCTCAACACCGGGACAGGGGGCAGATACGCAGTATTTT. Protein product: CASSSTPGQGADTQYF.